The present entry profiles one TCR beta chain with its context. These data are taken from a study of blood T cells in healthy people across ages. The ends lost 3 bases at V and 2 bases at J; junction bases unmatched: 2. This CDR3 region has 14 residues. Germline V gene lookup returns CDR1 KGHDR and CDR2 SFDVKD. Next came a second PCR, run for about 6 to 11 cycles, which used a sample-barcoded 5' primer along with a J-beta primer mix. TCRdb processed the 5' RACE reads anew with MiXCR; each CDR3 protein has one entry. This sample carries 700,000 to 850,000 distinct CDR3 sequences, roughly 50% of them seen once, and the ten largest clones take 41%.

V usage is TRBV24-1 and J usage is TRBJ1-2, with TRBD1 matching 7 bases. Sequencing used blood. The sequence derives from a man at least 80 years old in good health. The CDR3 DNA sequence: TGTGCCACCAGTGATACACAGGGGAACTATGGCTACACCTTC. As protein: CATSDTQGNYGYTF.